The rows below give T cell receptor beta chains drawn from one sample of a study of cytomegalovirus exposure and HLA in healthy donors. Repertoires were generated with immunoSEQ multiplex PCR, while TCRdb's copy carries only in-frame clones and drops some. The sample has about 110,000 clones; around 95% are singletons. Sequencing was performed on PBMCs. The receptors were sampled from a woman aged 18-29 years in good health and CMV-seronegative. CDR3s include the opening cysteine and the closing phenylalanine or tryptophan. Rows give clone size only sometimes, using once, few, many, or a class for an expanded clone.

once TRBV7-9 CASSLWALMGATDTQYF
. TRBV10-3 CAITAGQGRYEQYF
. TRBV5-6 CASSRTDRAGYTF
. TRBV27 CASRRGQGVKEQYF
. TRBV14 CASSFLRGTTETQYF
. TRBV7-9 CASSATPGGGANYGYTF
. TRBV7-6 CASSLGEQGHRYEQYF
once TRBV10-3 CAISGQGAGTQYF
once TRBV7-9 CASSTGGASGEQYF
. TRBV5-4 CASSLDSSGNTIYF
once TRBV6-6 CASGPNSRGTEQYF
once TRBV28 CASSTGGAAYQETQYF
. TRBV9 CASSVDRGQISGNTIYF